These 22 T cell receptor beta chains were all obtained from the same sample, sequenced in a study of T cell responses to AZD1222 COVID-19 vaccine. Profiling relied on immunoSEQ multiplex PCR, and the TCRdb table lists in-frame clones only, not all of them. The sample consists of 75,000 to 100,000 clones, 90% of them appearing once. Sequenced here: peripheral blood, sampled on day 0 of AZD1222 vaccination. These receptors came from an adult in good health.

The rearrangement links TRBV19 to TRBJ2-7, with D tentatively TRBD1 or TRBD2 (6 bases each). CDR1 and CDR2 from the germline V gene are LNHDA and SQIVND (reference sequence). Trimming took off 6 bases at V and 6 bases at J, with 9 bases between the two ends. The CDR3 is 11 amino acids. The CDR3: CASRGGSEQYF. In DNA, the CDR3 is TGTGCCAGTAGAGGGGGGAGCGAGCAGTACTTC.

V usage is TRBV28 and J usage is TRBJ1-2, with D perhaps TRBD1 (5 bases). The germline V gene encodes CDR1 MDHEN and CDR2 SYDVKM. The V end lost 5 bases, the J end lost 4 bases, and 11 bases lay between the germline ends. The CDR3 is made up of 13 amino acids. CDR3 amino acids: CASSQGDLYGYTF. DNA for the CDR3: TGTGCCAGCAGTCAGGGCGATCTCTATGGCTACACCTTC.

This chain uses TRBV5-4 with TRBJ2-1, with D maybe TRBD2 (5 bases). This CDR3 has 14 residues. The germline V and J ends were trimmed by 5 bases and 8 bases, with 17 bases remaining between them. Germline lookup yields CDR1 SGHNT and CDR2 YYREEE (reference sequence). This CDR3 is CASRDRESIDEQFF. DNA of the CDR3: TGTGCCAGCAGGGACCGGGAAAGTATCGATGAGCAGTTCTTC. Together with reference TRBV5-4 and TRBJ2-1, the CDR3 gives the full variable domain: ETGVTQSPTHLIKTRGQQVTLRCSSQSGHNTVSWYQQALGQGPQFIFQYYREEENGRGNFPPRFSGLQFPNYSSELNVNALELDDSALYLCASRDRESIDEQFFGPGTRLTVL.

V usage is TRBV7-2 and J usage is TRBJ2-3, with D possibly TRBD2 on 6 matching bases. V lost 3 bases to trimming and J lost 5 bases, with 12 bases between them. The CDR3 is 14 residues long. Germline V CDR1 and CDR2: SGHTA, FQGNSA. In nucleotides, the CDR3 is TGTGCCAGCAGCTTGCGGGTGGGAGGAGATACGCAGTATTTT. Translated, it gives CASSLRVGGDTQYF.

V gene TRBV18 combines with J gene TRBJ2-3; TRBD1 matches 11 bases. Germline CDR1 reads KGHSH; CDR2 reads LQKENI. The V segment lost 3 bases and the J segment 5 bases; nucleotides outside the gene matches: 4. The CDR3 covers 15 residues. CDR3 DNA: TGTGCCAGCTCACCCCGGACAGGGGGCAAAGATACGCAGTATTTT. Amino acid sequence: CASSPRTGGKDTQYF.

The chain uses TRBV6-4 and TRBJ2-7, with TRBD2 identical over 11 bases. CDR3 length equals 15 residues. In germline, CDR1 is MRHNA, CDR2 SNTAGT. With 8 bases clipped from V and 5 bases from J, the junction kept 11 bases outside the gene matches. The CDR3 region is CASGRGTSGVDEQYF. CDR3 in DNA: TGTGCCAGCGGCCGCGGGACTAGCGGAGTGGACGAGCAGTACTTC.

The rearrangement joins TRBV7-9 to TRBJ2-1; D remains ambiguous. The CDR3 runs to 18 residues. Germline CDR1 is SEHNR and CDR2 is FQNEAQ (reference sequence). V dropped 1 base and J dropped 0 bases, with 16 bases sitting between them. The DNA of the CDR3 is TGTGCCAGCAGCTTAGGGGTGGAAGTAGTCGTCTCCTACAATGAGCAGTTCTTC. It is translated as CASSLGVEVVVSYNEQFF.

The chain carries TRBV7-2 and TRBJ2-7, with a possible D match to TRBD1 (6 bases). Trimming pared 5 bases from V and 10 bases from J, leaving 12 bases between. CDR3 size: 11 residues. Germline V gives CDR1 SGHTA, CDR2 FQGNSA. DNA of the CDR3: TGTGCCAGCAGCGATACAGGGCTACAGTACTTC. Protein product: CASSDTGLQYF.

This chain links TRBV4-2 with TRBJ2-7; no clear D gene. Trimming shortened V by 0 bases and J by 0 bases, and 9 bases separated the two germline ends. This CDR3 has 15 amino acids. CDR1 LGHNA and CDR2 YNFKEQ come from the germline V gene. CDR3 nucleotide sequence: TGTGCCAGCAGCCAAGATTTAGACTCCTCCTACGAGCAGTACTTC. Its protein product is CASSQDLDSSYEQYF.

The chain combines TRBV24-1 with TRBJ2-7, with TRBD2 as a possible D gene (5 bases). With 3 bases removed from V and 5 bases from J, the gap between germline ends came to 10 bases. The germline V gene has CDR1 KGHDR and CDR2 SFDVKD. The CDR3 contains 13 residues. The CDR3 reads CATSDAHGDEQYF. As DNA, the CDR3 is TGTGCCACCAGTGATGCCCACGGGGACGAGCAGTACTTC.

The rearrangement joins TRBV5-1 to TRBJ2-1; no definite D call. V was trimmed by 0 bases and J by 0 bases, leaving 7 bases between them. The CDR3 is 15 residues long. The germline gives CDR1 SGHRS, CDR2 YFSETQ. CDR3 region: CASSLGLGSYNEQFF. The CDR3, as DNA: TGCGCCAGCAGCTTGGGTCTGGGCTCCTACAATGAGCAGTTCTTC.

The genes are TRBV7-2 and TRBJ2-7, with 9 bases fitting TRBD1. The CDR3 sequence is 15 residues long. V trimming: 5 bases; J trimming: 0 bases; junction bases outside the gene matches: 5. Per the germline V gene, CDR1 is SGHTA and CDR2 is FQGNSA. CDR3 in DNA: TGTGCCAGCAGCCCGGGACAGGGTAACTCCTACGAGCAGTACTTC. Residues: CASSPGQGNSYEQYF. The full variable domain, rest sourced from reference TRBV7-2 and TRBJ2-7, is GAGVSQSPSNKVTEKGKDVELRCDPISGHTALYWYRQSLGQGLEFLIYFQGNSAPDKSGLPSDRFSAERTGGSVSTLTIQRTQQEDSAVYLCASSPGQGNSYEQYFGPGTRLTVT.

The J gene is TRBJ2-1, the V gene TRBV25-1; 12 nucleotides agree with TRBD2. The length of the CDR3 is 16 residues. In germline, CDR1 is MGHDK, CDR2 SYGVNS. V trimming: 2 bases; J trimming: 1 base; junction bases outside the gene matches: 0. The CDR3 spells CASSETSGRSYNEQFF. The CDR3, as DNA: TGTGCCAGCAGTGAAACTAGCGGGAGGTCCTACAATGAGCAGTTCTTC.

The chain carries TRBV9 and TRBJ1-3; maybe TRBD1 (5 bases). Trimming shortened V by 7 bases and J by 0 bases, and 20 bases separated the two germline ends. CDR3 size: 17 residues. CDR1 and CDR2 from the germline V gene are SGDLS and YYNGEE. The chain's CDR3 is CASRTGRGPDSGNTIYF. The CDR3 DNA follows: TGTGCCAGCCGGACGGGTCGGGGCCCCGACTCTGGAAACACCATATATTTT.

The chain carries TRBV7-6 and TRBJ2-2; no clear D gene. The CDR3 runs 13 residues. The germline V gene has CDR1 SGHVS and CDR2 FNYEAQ. V lost 4 bases to trimming and J lost 6 bases, with 9 bases between them. The CDR3 reads CASSSDGPGELFF. CDR3 bases: TGTGCCAGCAGCTCCGATGGCCCCGGGGAGCTGTTTTTT.

V is TRBV6-6 and J is TRBJ2-3, with D possibly matching TRBD1 (6 bases). V was clipped by 8 bases and J by 1 base, with 10 bases between them. This CDR3 is 13 amino acids long. Germline loops: CDR1 MNHNY, CDR2 SVGAGI (reference sequence). CDR3 residues: CASRSGGTDTQYF. As DNA, the CDR3 is TGTGCCAGCCGATCAGGGGGCACAGATACGCAGTATTTT.

The CDR3 region has the DNA TGTGCCAGCAGCTCCGACCGGGATGGAAAACTGTTTTTT. It encodes CASSSDRDGKLFF. This sequence joins TRBV7-3 and TRBJ1-4; unclear D gene. Trimming cost V 4 bases and J 10 bases, with 13 bases left between them. CDR3 size: 13 residues. Germline V gene lookup returns CDR1 SGHTA and CDR2 FQGTGA.

This clone was counted between two and nine times. This chain uses TRBV28 with TRBJ2-7; weak D call: TRBD1 (6 bases). The germline V gene has CDR1 MDHEN and CDR2 SYDVKM. The CDR3 spans 12 residues. The CDR3 sequence: CVTNRDQYEQYF. The CDR3 DNA reads as TGTGTCACTAACAGGGATCAGTACGAGCAGTACTTC.

The V and J genes are TRBV11-3 and TRBJ2-2; D is undetermined. CDR1 is SGHNT and CDR2 is YENEEA in the germline V gene. The CDR3 extends over 14 amino acids. V was pared by 6 bases and J by 3 bases, with 11 bases between. The CDR3 region has the DNA TGTGCCAGCAGGCCGACCCGTTACACCGGGGAGCTGTTTTTT. This codes for CASRPTRYTGELFF.

The gene calls are TRBV30 and TRBJ2-5; the D gene is possibly TRBD2 (6 bases). The ends were cut back, 2 bases at V and 9 bases at J, with 22 bases in the middle. Per the germline V gene, CDR1 is GTSNPN and CDR2 is SVGIG (reference sequence). This CDR3 contains 15 residues. The CDR3 DNA is TGTGCCTGGAGTCCCCAGGAGGGAGCGGGTTCGGCCCAGTACTTC. This codes for CAWSPQEGAGSAQYF. The full variable domain, with the rest looked up from reference TRBV30 and TRBJ2-5, is SQTIHQWPATLVQPVGSPLSLECTVEGTSNPNLYWYRQAAGRGLQLLFYSVGIGQISSEVPQNLSASRPQDRQFILSSKKLLLSDSGFYLCAWSPQEGAGSAQYFGPGTRLLVL.

This chain connects TRBV28 to TRBJ1-1; 9 bases agree with TRBD1. Germline V gene lookup returns CDR1 MDHEN and CDR2 SYDVKM. Trimming took 6 bases from V and 11 from J; bases not matched to a gene: 10. CDR3 length: 13 amino acids. CDR3 amino acids: CASRPGQGSVAFF. The CDR3 DNA sequence: TGTGCCAGCAGGCCGGGACAGGGCTCTGTCGCTTTCTTT. Complete variable domain (other parts from reference TRBV28 and TRBJ1-1): DVKVTQSSRYLVKRTGEKVFLECVQDMDHENMFWYRQDPGLGLRLIYFSYDVKMKEKGDIPEGYSVSREKKERFSLILESASTNQTSMYLCASRPGQGSVAFFGQGTRLTVV.

This chain connects TRBV13 to TRBJ1-2; TRBD1 matches at 10 bases. The germline CDR1 and CDR2 sequences are PRHDT and FYEKMQ (reference sequence). Unmatched junction bases numbered 6, after V lost 6 bases and J lost 2 bases. The CDR3 length is 15 residues. This chain's CDR3 is CASRGPGQGNYGYTF. In nucleotides, the CDR3 is TGTGCCAGCAGGGGACCGGGACAGGGGAACTATGGCTACACCTTC. Full variable domain (remainder filled in from reference TRBV13 and TRBJ1-2): AAGVIQSPRHLIKEKRETATLKCYPIPRHDTVYWYQQGPGQDPQFLISFYEKMQSDKGSIPDRFSAQQFSDYHSELNMSSLELGDSALYFCASRGPGQGNYGYTFGSGTRLTVV.